This entry lists 10 T cell receptor beta chains sequenced from one sample in a study of identical twins. From the 5' RACE reads, TCRdb called clonotypes with MiXCR, one entry per CDR3 protein. The sample records around 280,000 distinct CDR3 sequences, about 8.1% being singletons. Separately, the same data were catalogued under a study of yellow fever vaccine responses in identical twins.

What was sequenced was memory (CD45RO+) T cells sorted from blood. The receptor source for this set is a woman in her late teens or twenties in good health.

This clonotype came up a few times. The CDR3 DNA follows: TGTGCCAGCAGTTACTCGACCAGGGGAAGGGGTGAAGCTTTCTTT. Translating it yields CASSYSTRGRGEAFF. The chain employs TRBV6-5 and TRBJ1-1, with D possibly being TRBD1 (6 bases). Trimming removed 0 bases at V and 7 bases at J, with 15 bases between. There are 15 residues in the CDR3. Germline V gene sequence: CDR1 MNHEY, CDR2 SVGAGI.

V and J are TRBV19 and TRBJ1-6; no clear D gene. Germline V gene lookup returns CDR1 LNHDA and CDR2 SQIVND (reference sequence). V was pared by 9 bases and J by 7 bases, with 13 bases between. The CDR3 is 13 residues long. Here the CDR3 reads CASPSANNSPLHF. For the CDR3, the DNA is TGTGCCAGCCCATCAGCGAACAATTCACCCCTCCACTTT. Based on the CDR3 plus reference TRBV19 and TRBJ1-6, the full variable domain is DGGITQSPKYLFRKEGQNVTLSCEQNLNHDAMYWYRQDPGQGLRLIYYSQIVNDFQKGDIAEGYSVSREKKESFPLTVTSAQKNPTAFYLCASPSANNSPLHFGNGTRLTVT.

This clonotype was recorded many times. This chain joins TRBV5-1 and TRBJ1-6, with 9 positions matching TRBD1. Germline CDR1 is SGHRS and CDR2 is YFSETQ. Trimming took 3 bases from V and 6 from J; bases not matched to a gene: 7. CDR3 size: 16 residues. The CDR3 nucleotides read TGCGCCAGCAGCTATACAGGGGGCGAAAGTAATTCACCCCTCCACTTT. This sequence encodes CASSYTGGESNSPLHF.

This clonotype was detected only a few times. The chain links TRBV11-1 to TRBJ1-2, with a possible D match to TRBD1 (5 bases). Trimming shortened V by 5 bases and J by 5 bases, and 12 bases separated the two germline ends. In germline, CDR1 is SGHAT, CDR2 FQDESV (reference sequence). CDR3 length equals 13 residues. The CDR3 region is CASSPRRAYGYTF. The CDR3 DNA follows: TGTGCCAGCAGCCCACGCAGGGCTTATGGCTACACCTTC. The full variable domain, in which reference TRBV11-1 and TRBJ1-2 provide the parts outside the CDR3, is EAEVAQSPRYKITEKSQAVAFWCDPISGHATLYWYRQILGQGPELLVQFQDESVVDDSQLPKDRFSAERLKGVDSTLKIQPAELGDSAMYLCASSPRRAYGYTFGSGTRLTVV.

This clonotype occurred a few times. CDR3 sequence (DNA): TGTGCCAGCAGCCTTTTGGGACAGGGCCATGAAAAACTGTTTTTT. Translated: CASSLLGQGHEKLFF. The chain joins TRBV28 to TRBJ1-4, with 9 positions matching TRBD1. This CDR3 is built from 15 residues. The germline V gene encodes CDR1 MDHEN and CDR2 SYDVKM. V lost 6 bases and J lost 6; bases outside the gene matches: 8.

The genes are TRBV29-1 and TRBJ2-2, with 10 positions matching TRBD2. CDR1 SQVTM and CDR2 ANQGSEA come from the germline V gene. The J segment lost 7 bases and the V segment lost 3 bases, leaving 8 bases of the junction unmatched. This CDR3 contains 15 residues. CDR3 in amino acids: CSVEGLAGEVGELFF. In DNA form, the CDR3 reads TGCAGCGTTGAGGGGCTAGCGGGGGAGGTCGGGGAGCTGTTTTTT.

A few counts support this clonotype. V is TRBV27 and J is TRBJ2-1; 13 nucleotides match TRBD2. Trimming removed 2 bases from V and 6 bases from J; junction bases left unmatched: 1. This CDR3 has 15 residues. Germline lookup yields CDR1 MNHEY and CDR2 SMNVEV (reference sequence). The CDR3 nucleotides read TGTGCCAGCAGTTTAACTAGCGGGAGGGGCAATGAGCAGTTCTTC. Protein sequence: CASSLTSGRGNEQFF.

V gene TRBV3-1 combines with J gene TRBJ2-3; TRBD2 matches at 9 bases. V was clipped by 4 bases and J by 3 bases; unmatched bases: 11. The V gene's germline CDR1 is LGHDT and CDR2 YNNKEL (reference sequence). This CDR3 spans 17 amino acids. DNA of the CDR3: TGTGCCAGCAGCCTAACCCTAGCGGGAAGGGGTACAGATACGCAGTATTTT. It specifies CASSLTLAGRGTDTQYF.

This clonotype has only a few counts. The chain is built from TRBV7-9 and TRBJ2-3; a possible D gene is TRBD2 (6 bases). Per the germline V gene, CDR1 is SEHNR and CDR2 is FQNEAQ (reference sequence). V was pared by 5 bases and J by 2 bases, with 14 bases between. The CDR3 runs 15 residues. DNA of the CDR3: TGTGCCAGCAGCCCGGGACTGCTAGTCACAGATACGCAGTATTTT. Protein sequence: CASSPGLLVTDTQYF.

This clonotype occurred many times. The J gene is TRBJ2-5, the V gene TRBV24-1, with 11 bases lining up with TRBD2. Germline assignment: CDR1 KGHDR and CDR2 SFDVKD. The CDR3 has 16 amino acids. V trimming: 4 bases; J trimming: 0 bases; junction bases outside the gene matches: 3. CDR3: CATSETGLADQETQYF. CDR3 DNA: TGTGCCACCAGTGAGACGGGACTAGCGGACCAAGAGACCCAGTACTTC.